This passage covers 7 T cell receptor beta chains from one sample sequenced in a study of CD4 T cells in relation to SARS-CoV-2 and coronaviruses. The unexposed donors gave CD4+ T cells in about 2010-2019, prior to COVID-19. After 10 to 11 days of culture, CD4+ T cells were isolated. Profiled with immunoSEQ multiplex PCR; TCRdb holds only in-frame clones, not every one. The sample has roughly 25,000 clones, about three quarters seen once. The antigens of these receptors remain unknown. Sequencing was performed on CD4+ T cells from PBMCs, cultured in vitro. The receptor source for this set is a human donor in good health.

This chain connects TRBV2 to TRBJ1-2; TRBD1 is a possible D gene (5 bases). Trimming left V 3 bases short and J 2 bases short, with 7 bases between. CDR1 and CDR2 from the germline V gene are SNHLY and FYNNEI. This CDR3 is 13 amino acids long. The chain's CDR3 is CASSEPGNYGYTF. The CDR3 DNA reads TGTGCCAGCAGTGAGCCAGGGAACTATGGCTACACCTTC.

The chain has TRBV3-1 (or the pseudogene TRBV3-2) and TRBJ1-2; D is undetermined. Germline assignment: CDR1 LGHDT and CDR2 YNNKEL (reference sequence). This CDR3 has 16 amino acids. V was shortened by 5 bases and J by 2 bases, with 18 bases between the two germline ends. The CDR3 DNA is TGTGCCAGCAGCACCCGGACCGGCTTACTCAACTATGGCTACACCTTC. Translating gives CASSTRTGLLNYGYTF.

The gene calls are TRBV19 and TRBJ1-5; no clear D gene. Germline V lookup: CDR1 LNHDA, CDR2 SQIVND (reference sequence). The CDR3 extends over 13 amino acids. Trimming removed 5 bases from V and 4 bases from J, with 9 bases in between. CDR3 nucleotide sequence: TGTGCCAGTAGTCCCCGTCCGAATCAGCCCCAGCATTTT. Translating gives CASSPRPNQPQHF.

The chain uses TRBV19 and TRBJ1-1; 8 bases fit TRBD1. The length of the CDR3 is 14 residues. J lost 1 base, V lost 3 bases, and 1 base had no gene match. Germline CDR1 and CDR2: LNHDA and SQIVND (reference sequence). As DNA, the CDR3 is TGTGCCAGTAGTATTACAGGGGGGAACACTGAAGCTTTCTTT. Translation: CASSITGGNTEAFF.

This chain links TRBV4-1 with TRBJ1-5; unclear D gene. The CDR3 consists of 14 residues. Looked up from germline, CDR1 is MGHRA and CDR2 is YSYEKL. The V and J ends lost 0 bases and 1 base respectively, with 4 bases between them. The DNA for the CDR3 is TGCGCCAGCAGCCAAGATAACAGCAATCAGCCCCAGCATTTT. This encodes CASSQDNSNQPQHF.

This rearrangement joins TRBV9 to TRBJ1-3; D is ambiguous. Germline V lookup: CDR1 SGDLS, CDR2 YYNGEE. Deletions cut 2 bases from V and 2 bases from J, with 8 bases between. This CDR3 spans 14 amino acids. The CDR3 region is CASSVNVAGNTIYF. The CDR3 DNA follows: TGTGCCAGCAGCGTGAACGTCGCTGGAAACACCATATATTTT. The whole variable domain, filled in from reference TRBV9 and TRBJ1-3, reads DSGVTQTPKHLITATGQRVTLRCSPRSGDLSVYWYQQSLDQGLQFLIQYYNGEERAKGNILERFSAQQFPDLHSELNLSSLELGDSALYFCASSVNVAGNTIYFGEGSWLTVV.

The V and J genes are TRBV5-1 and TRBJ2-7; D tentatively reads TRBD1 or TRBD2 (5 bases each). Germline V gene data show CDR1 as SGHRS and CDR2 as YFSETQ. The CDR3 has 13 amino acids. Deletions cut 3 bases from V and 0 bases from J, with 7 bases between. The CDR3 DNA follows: TGCGCCAGCAGCTCAGGGAGCTCCTACGAGCAGTACTTC. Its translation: CASSSGSSYEQYF. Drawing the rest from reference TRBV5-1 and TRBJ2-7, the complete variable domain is KAGVTQTPRYLIKTRGQQVTLSCSPISGHRSVSWYQQTPGQGLQFLFEYFSETQRNKGNFPGRFSGRQFSNSRSEMNVSTLELGDSALYLCASSSGSSYEQYFGPGTRLTVT.